This T cell receptor beta chain came from a study of low-dose radiotherapy and immunotherapy resistance in tumors. Priming of first-strand cDNA relied on TRAV- and TRBV-specific primers (covering alpha and beta chains). TCRs underwent roughly 20 PCR cycles of amplification with a constant-region primer and V-primer adapter. Using its own MiXCR run on the reads, TCRdb lists one record per CDR3 protein. The sample has under 90,000 distinct CDR3 sequences; 15% to 20% are singletons. The CDR3 contains 15 residues. With 4 bases removed from V and 2 bases from J, the gap between germline ends came to 14 bases. Germline assignment: CDR1 SNHLY and CDR2 FYNNEI. Time point given: before trial treatment.

The sequences come from PBMCs, collected before treatment. The sequence was collected from a male donor with prostate cancer. V usage is TRBV2 and J usage is TRBJ2-5; D is ambiguous. CDR3 sequence: CASSAGRAGQETQYF. CDR3 bases: TGTGCCAGCAGTGCCGGAAGGGCTGGGCAAGAGACCCAGTACTTC.